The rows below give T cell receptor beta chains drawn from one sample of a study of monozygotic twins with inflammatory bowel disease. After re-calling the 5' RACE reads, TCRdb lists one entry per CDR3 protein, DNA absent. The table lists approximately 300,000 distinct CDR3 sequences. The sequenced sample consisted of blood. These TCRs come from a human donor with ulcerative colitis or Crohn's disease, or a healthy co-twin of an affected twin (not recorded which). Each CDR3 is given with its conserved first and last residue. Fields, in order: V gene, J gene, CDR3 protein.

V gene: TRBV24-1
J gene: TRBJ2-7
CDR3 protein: CATSDVLSYEQYF

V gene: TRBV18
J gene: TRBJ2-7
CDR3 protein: CASSPPMSSYEQYF

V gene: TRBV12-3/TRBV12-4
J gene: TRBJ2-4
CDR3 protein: CASSPQGRLAKNIQYF

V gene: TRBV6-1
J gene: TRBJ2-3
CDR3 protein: CASGHRDGLDTQYF

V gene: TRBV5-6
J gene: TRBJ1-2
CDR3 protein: CASSRPLVSYTF

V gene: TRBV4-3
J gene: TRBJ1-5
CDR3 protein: CASIKGPSNQPQHF

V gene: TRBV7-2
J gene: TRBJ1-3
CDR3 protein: CASSLVTGSGNTIYF

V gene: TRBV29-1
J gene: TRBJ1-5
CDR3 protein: CSVKTDNSNQPQHF

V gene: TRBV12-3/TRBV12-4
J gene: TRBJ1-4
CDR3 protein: CASSGDPRRGKLFF

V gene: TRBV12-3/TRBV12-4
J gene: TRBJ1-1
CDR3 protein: CASSLGRVRNTEAFF

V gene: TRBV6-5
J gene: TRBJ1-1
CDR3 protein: CASSYGGRRDTEAFF

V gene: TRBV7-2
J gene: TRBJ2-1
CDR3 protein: CASSLRGPSYNEQFF

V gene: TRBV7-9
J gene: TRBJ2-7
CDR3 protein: CASSLEQGFSYEQYF

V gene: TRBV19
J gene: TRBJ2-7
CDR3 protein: CASRLTGGASYEQYF

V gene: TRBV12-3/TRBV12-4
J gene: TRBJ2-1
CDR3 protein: CASSLNNEQFF

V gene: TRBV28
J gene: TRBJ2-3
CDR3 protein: CASSFSVMSATDTQYF

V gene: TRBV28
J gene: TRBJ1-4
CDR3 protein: CASKSVRPALFF